This T cell receptor (beta chain) is drawn from a study of regulatory and conventional T cells in RAG deficiency. V was pared by 1 base and J by 4 bases, with 13 bases between. Looked up from germline, CDR1 is MNHNS and CDR2 is SASEGT. The CDR3 extends over 15 amino acids. Concerning this clone itself: Antigen unknown.

Repertoires were generated with immunoSEQ multiplex PCR, while TCRdb's copy carries only in-frame clones and drops some. This sample carries more than 5,000 clones, 85% to 95% of them seen once, and the ten largest clones take roughly 45%. RAG-deficient patients with SCID, Omenn syndrome, or combined immunodeficiency. Findings of the study overall: Shannon entropy was markedly lower and Simpson indices higher in RAG-deficient patients than control T-cell subsets. These Omenn syndrome Treg sorts may hold peripherally activated cells instead. Omenn patients showed >75% Treg-Tconv overlap and shorter CDR3 lengths.

This sequence originates from a human donor with RAG deficiency presenting as severe combined immunodeficiency. The rearrangement uses TRBV6-1 and TRBJ2-5; a possible D gene is TRBD2 (7 bases). The sample was CD8+ T cells sorted from blood. The CDR3 loop is CASSEEGGEGETQYF. CDR3 in DNA: TGTGCCAGCAGTGAAGAAGGGGGGGAGGGAGAGACCCAGTACTTC.